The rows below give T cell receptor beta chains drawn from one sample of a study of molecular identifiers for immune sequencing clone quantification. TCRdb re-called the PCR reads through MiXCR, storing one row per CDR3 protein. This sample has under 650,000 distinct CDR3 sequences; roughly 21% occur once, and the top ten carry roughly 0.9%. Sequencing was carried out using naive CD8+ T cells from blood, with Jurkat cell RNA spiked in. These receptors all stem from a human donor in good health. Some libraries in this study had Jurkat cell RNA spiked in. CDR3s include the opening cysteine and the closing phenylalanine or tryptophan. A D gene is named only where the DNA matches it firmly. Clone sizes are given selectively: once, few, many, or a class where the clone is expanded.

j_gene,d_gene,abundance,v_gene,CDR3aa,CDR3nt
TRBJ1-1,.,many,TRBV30,CAWSIKNTEAFF,TGTGCCTGGAGCATAAAGAACACTGAAGCTTTCTTT
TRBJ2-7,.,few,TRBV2,CASSDEGNSHYEQYF,TGTGCCAGCAGTGACGAGGGCAACTCTCACTACGAGCAGTACTTC
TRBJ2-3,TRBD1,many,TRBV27,CASRRQGGTDTQCF,TGTGCCAGCAGACGACAGGGGGGCACAGATACGCAGTGTTTT
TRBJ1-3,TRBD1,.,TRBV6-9,CAGIGTGGIGSGNTIYF,TGTGCCGGAATCGGGACAGGGGGGATAGGCTCTGGAAACACCATATATTTT
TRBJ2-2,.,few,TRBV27,CASSNLGGELFF,TGTGCCAGCAGTAACCTCGGCGGGGAGCTGTTTTTT
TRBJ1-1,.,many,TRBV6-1,CASRGLSGTEAFF,TGTGCCAGCAGGGGACTTTCAGGCACTGAAGCTTTCTTT
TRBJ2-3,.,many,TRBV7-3,CASSLGVARTDTQYF,TGTGCCAGCAGCTTAGGCGTGGCCAGGACAGATACGCAGTATTTT
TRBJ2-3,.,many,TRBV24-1,CATSDLPTDTQYF,TGTGCCACCAGTGATCTCCCCACAGATACGCAGTATTTT
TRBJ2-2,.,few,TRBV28,CASSLVNANTGELFF,TGTGCCAGCAGTTTGGTCAACGCGAACACCGGGGAGCTGTTTTTT
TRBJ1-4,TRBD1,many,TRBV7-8,CASSSPGQFNEKLFF,TGTGCCAGCAGCTCCCCGGGACAGTTTAATGAAAAACTGTTTTTT
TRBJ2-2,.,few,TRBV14,CASSTISGAYTGELFF,TGTGCCAGCAGCACCATTTCAGGGGCATACACCGGGGAGCTGTTTTTT
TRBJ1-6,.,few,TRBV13,CASSPSRDPSPNSPLHF,TGTGCCAGCAGCCCGAGCCGGGATCCGTCGCCCAATTCACCCCTCCACTTT
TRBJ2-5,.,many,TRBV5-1,CASSLFSGGQETQYF,TGCGCCAGCAGCTTGTTTAGCGGAGGGCAAGAGACCCAGTACTTC
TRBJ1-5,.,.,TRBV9,CASGVGGRADQPQHF,TGTGCCAGCGGCGTAGGTGGGAGAGCTGATCAGCCCCAGCATTTT
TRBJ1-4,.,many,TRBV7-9,CASSSQNEKLFF,TGTGCCAGCAGCTCCCAAAATGAAAAACTGTTTTTT
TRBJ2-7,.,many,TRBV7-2,CASSLARTGSYEQYF,TGTGCCAGCAGCTTAGCGCGCACAGGGTCCTACGAGCAGTACTTC
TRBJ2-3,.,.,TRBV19,CASSTGGRGTDTQYF,TGTGCCAGTAGTACTGGGGGTCGAGGCACAGATACGCAGTATTTT